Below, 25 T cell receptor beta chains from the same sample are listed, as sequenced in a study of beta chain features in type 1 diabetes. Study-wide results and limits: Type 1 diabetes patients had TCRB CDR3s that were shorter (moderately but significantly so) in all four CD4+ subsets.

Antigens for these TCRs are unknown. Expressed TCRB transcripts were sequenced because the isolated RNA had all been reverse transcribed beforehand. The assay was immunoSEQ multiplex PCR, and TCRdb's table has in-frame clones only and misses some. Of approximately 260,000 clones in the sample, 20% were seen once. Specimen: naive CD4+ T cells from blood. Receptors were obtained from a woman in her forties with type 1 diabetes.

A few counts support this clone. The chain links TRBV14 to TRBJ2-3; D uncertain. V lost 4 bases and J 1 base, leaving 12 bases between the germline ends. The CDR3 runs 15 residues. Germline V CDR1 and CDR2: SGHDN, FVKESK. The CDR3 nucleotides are TGTGCCAGCAGCCCAACCCTTAAGCGCACAGATACGCAGTATTTT. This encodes CASSPTLKRTDTQYF. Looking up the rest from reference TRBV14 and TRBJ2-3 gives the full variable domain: EAGVTQFPSHSVIEKGQTVTLRCDPISGHDNLYWYRRVMGKEIKFLLHFVKESKQDESGMPNNRFLAERTGGTYSTLKVQPAELEDSGVYFCASSPTLKRTDTQYFGPGTRLTVL.

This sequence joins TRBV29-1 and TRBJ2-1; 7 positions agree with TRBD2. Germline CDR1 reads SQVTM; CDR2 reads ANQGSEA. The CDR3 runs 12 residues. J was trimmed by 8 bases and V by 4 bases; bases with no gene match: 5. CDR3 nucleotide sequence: TGCAGCGTTGTGATAGGGAGGGATGAGCAGTTCTTC. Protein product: CSVVIGRDEQFF.

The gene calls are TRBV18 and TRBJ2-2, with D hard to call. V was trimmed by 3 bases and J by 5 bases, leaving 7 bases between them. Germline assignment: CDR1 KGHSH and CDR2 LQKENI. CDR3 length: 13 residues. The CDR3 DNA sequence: TGTGCCAGCTCACCCCTCCCGACCGGGGAGCTGTTTTTT. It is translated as CASSPLPTGELFF.

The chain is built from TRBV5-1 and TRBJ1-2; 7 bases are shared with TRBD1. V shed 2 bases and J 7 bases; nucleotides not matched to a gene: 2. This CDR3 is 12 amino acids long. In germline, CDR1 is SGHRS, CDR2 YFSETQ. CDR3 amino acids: CASSFDRVGYTF. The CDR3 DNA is TGCGCCAGCAGCTTCGACAGGGTTGGCTACACCTTC.

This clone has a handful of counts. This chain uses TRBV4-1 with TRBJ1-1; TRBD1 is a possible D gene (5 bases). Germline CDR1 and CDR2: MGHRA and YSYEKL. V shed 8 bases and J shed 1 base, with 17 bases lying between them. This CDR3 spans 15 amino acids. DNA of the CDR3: TGCGCCAGCCTTAGGGGATTGGGCGGGAACACTGAAGCTTTCTTT. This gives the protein CASLRGLGGNTEAFF.

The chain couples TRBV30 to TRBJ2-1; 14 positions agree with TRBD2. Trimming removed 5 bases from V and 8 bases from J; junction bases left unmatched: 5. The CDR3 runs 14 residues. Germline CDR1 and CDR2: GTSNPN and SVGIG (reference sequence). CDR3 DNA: TGTGCCTGGGCGACTAGCGGGAGGGCGGATGAGCAGTTCTTC. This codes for CAWATSGRADEQFF. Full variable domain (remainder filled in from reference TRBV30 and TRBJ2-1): SQTIHQWPATLVQPVGSPLSLECTVEGTSNPNLYWYRQAAGRGLQLLFYSVGIGQISSEVPQNLSASRPQDRQFILSSKKLLLSDSGFYLCAWATSGRADEQFFGPGTRLTVL.

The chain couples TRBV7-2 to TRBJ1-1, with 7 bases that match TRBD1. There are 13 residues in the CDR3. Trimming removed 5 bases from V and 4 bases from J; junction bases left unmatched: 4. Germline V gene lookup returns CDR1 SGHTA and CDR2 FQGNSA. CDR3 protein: CASSLDRVTEAFF. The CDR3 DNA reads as TGTGCCAGCAGCCTCGACAGGGTCACTGAAGCTTTCTTT.

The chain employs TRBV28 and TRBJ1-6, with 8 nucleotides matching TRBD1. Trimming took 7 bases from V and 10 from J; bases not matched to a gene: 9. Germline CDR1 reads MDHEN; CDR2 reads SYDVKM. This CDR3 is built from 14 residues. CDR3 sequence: CASTPQGARSPLHF. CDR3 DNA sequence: TGTGCCAGCACCCCCCAGGGGGCGAGGTCACCCCTCCACTTT.

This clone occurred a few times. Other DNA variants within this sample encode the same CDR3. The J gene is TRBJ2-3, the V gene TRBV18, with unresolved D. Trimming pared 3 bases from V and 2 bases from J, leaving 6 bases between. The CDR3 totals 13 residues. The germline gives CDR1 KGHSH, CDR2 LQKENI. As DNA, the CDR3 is TGTGCCAGCTCACCGCGGCTCACAGATACGCAGTATTTT. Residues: CASSPRLTDTQYF.

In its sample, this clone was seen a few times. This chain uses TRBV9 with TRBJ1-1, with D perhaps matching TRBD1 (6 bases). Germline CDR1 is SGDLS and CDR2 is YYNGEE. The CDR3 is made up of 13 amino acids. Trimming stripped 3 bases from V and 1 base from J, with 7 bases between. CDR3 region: CASSETGNTEAFF. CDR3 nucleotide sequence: TGTGCCAGCAGCGAGACAGGGAACACTGAAGCTTTCTTT.

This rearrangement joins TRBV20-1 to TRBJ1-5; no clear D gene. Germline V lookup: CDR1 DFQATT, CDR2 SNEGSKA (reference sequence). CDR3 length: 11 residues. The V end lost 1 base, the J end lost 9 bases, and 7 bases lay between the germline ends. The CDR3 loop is CSARGEWPQHF. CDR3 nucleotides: TGCAGTGCTAGAGGGGAGTGGCCCCAGCATTTT.

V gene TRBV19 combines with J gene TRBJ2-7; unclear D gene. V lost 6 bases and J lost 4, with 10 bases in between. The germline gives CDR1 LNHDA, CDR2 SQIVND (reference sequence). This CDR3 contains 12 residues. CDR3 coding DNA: TGTGCCAGTAGCACCACAGAGTACGAGCAGTACTTC. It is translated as CASSTTEYEQYF.

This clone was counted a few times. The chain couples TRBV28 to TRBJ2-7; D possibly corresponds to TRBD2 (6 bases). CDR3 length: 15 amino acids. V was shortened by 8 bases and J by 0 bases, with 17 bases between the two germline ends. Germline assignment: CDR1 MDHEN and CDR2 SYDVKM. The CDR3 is CASVTFAGSSYEQYF. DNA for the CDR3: TGTGCCAGCGTTACCTTCGCGGGGAGCTCCTACGAGCAGTACTTC.

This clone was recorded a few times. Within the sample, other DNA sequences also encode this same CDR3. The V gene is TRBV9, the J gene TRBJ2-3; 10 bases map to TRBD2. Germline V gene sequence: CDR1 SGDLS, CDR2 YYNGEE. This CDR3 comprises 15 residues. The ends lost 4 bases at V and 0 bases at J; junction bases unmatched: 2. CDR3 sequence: CASSLTSGSTDTQYF. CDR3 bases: TGTGCCAGCAGCCTGACTAGCGGGAGCACAGATACGCAGTATTTT.

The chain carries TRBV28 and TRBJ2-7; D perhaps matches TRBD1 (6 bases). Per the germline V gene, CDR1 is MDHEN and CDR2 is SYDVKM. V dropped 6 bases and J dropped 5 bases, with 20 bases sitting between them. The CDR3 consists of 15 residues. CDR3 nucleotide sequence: TGTGCCAGCAGCCGAACCGCGCCTTACAGGGACGAGCAGTACTTC. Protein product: CASSRTAPYRDEQYF.

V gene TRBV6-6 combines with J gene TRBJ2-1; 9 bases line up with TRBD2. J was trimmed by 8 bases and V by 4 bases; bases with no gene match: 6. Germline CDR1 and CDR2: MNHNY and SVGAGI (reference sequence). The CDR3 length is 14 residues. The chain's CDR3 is CASSLPSGTHEQFF. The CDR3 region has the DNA TGTGCCAGCAGTTTACCTAGCGGGACGCATGAGCAGTTCTTC.

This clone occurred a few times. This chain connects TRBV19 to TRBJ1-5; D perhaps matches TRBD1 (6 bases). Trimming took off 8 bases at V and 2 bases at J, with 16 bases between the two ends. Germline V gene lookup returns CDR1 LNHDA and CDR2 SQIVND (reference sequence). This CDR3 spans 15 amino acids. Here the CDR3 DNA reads TGTGCCAGTTGGGGGCTGGGGATAGGCAATCAGCCCCAGCATTTT. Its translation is CASWGLGIGNQPQHF.

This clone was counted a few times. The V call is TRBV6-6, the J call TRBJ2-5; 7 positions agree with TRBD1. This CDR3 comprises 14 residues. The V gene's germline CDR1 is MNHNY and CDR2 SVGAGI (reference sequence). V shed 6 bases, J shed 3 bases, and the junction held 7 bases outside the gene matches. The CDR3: CASRRTGVEETQYF. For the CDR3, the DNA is TGTGCCAGCAGGAGGACAGGAGTCGAAGAGACCCAGTACTTC.

This chain's CDR3 is CASSPDGPGGTYEQYF. The CDR3 DNA reads TGTGCCAGCAGCCCTGACGGACCAGGGGGTACCTACGAGCAGTACTTC. The V gene is TRBV5-4, the J gene TRBJ2-7; 7 nucleotides match TRBD1. The CDR3 runs to 16 residues. The J segment lost 2 bases and the V segment lost 4 bases, leaving 12 bases of the junction unmatched. Germline values: CDR1 SGHNT, CDR2 YYREEE (reference sequence).

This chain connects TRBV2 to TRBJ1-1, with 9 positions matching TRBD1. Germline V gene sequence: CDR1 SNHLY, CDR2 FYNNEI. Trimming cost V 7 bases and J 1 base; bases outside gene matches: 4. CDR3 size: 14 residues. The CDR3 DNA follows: TGTGCCAGCAAGCCGGGACAGGGGAACACTGAAGCTTTCTTT. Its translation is CASKPGQGNTEAFF.

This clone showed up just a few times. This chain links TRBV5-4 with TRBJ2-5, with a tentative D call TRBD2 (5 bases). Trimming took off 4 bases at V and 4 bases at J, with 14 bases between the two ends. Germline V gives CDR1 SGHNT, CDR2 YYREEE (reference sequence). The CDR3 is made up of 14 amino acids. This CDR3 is CASSLRRGPETQYF. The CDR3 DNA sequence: TGTGCCAGCAGCCTTCGTCGGGGTCCAGAGACCCAGTACTTC.

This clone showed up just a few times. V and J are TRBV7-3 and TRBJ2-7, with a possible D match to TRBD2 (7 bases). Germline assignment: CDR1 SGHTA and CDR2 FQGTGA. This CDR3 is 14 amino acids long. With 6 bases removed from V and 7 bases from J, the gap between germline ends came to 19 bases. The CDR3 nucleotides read TGTGCCAGCAGTCCAAACCGGGGGGCAAGGGAGCAGTACTTC. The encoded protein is CASSPNRGAREQYF.

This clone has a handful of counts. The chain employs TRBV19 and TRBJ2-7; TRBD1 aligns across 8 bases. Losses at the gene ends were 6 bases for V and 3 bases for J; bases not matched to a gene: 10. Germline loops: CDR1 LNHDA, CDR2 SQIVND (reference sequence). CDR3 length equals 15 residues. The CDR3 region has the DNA TGTGCCAGTAGCCCCGCCGGGACAGGAATCTACGAGCAGTACTTC. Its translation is CASSPAGTGIYEQYF.

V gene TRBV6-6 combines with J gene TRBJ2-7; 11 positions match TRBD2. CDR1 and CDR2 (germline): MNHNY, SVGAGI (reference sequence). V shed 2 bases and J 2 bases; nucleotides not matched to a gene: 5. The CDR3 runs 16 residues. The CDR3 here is CASSYPGTSGTYEQYF. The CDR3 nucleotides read TGTGCCAGCAGTTACCCCGGGACTAGCGGCACCTACGAGCAGTACTTC.

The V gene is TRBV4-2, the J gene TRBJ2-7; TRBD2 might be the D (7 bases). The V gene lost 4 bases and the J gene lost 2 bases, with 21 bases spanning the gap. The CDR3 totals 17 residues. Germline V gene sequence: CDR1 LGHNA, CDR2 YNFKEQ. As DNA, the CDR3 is TGTGCCAGCAGCCGTGGAGGGCGGGGGCCCGGTCCCTACGAGCAGTACTTC. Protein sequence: CASSRGGRGPGPYEQYF.